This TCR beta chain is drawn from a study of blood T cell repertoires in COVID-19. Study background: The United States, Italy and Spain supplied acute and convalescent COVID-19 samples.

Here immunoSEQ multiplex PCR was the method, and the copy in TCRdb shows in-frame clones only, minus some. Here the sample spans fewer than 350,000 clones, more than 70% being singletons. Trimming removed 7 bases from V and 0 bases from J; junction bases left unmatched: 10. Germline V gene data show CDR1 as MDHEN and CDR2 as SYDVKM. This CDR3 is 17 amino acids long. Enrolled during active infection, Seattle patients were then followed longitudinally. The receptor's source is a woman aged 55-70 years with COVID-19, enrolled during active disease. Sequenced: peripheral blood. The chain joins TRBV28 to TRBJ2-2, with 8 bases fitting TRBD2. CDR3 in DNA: TGTGCCAGCACTTCGGCCGGGACTAGGACGAACACCGGGGAGCTGTTTTTT. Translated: CASTSAGTRTNTGELFF.